This T cell receptor (beta chain) derives from a study of PD-L1 blockade in urothelial cancer. Across the study: Patients with male sex and bladder-origin urothelial cancer accounted for most of the roughly 30 enrolled. General study points: Below-median blood TCR clonality before treatment forecast better survival.

Indicated time point: peripheral blood 6 weeks after treatment start. Patients' urothelial carcinoma was locally advanced or metastatic. Between 1 and 8 samples per patient were obtained, pretreatment and on-treatment. Details on this clone: No antigen is known for it.

The table came from immunoSEQ multiplex PCR; TCRdb's copy has only in-frame clones and leaves some out. Here the sample spans around 45,000 clones, around 82% being singletons. Sequencing used PBMCs, obtained around atezolizumab (anti-PD-L1) treatment. The receptor was derived from a man between 60 and 75 years old with urothelial cancer.

DNA for the CDR3: TGTGCCAGCAGCCCGGACGGGGGCACAGATACGCAGTATTTT. It translates to CASSPDGGTDTQYF. V usage is TRBV7-3 and J usage is TRBJ2-3; D might be TRBD2 (5 bases). The CDR3 spans 14 residues. Germline loops: CDR1 SGHTA, CDR2 FQGTGA. With 5 bases removed from V and 1 base from J, the gap between germline ends came to 10 bases.